The rows below give T cell receptor beta chains drawn from one sample of a study of Ad26.COV2.S vaccination and SARS-CoV-2 variants. The repertoire was sequenced with immunoSEQ multiplex PCR; TCRdb's copy has only in-frame clones and lacks some. The sample shows about 410,000 clones, 88% of them seen only once. Specimen: peripheral blood, collected in a trial of Ad26.COV2.S vaccine versus placebo. The receptors come from a person aged 18-60 years who received the Ad26.COV2.S COVID-19 vaccine or a placebo. CDR3s include the opening cysteine and the closing phenylalanine or tryptophan.

>TRBJ2-1|TRBV7-2
CASSPRGTGSYNEQFF
>TRBJ1-6|TRBV7-8
CASSPRAGESPLHF
>TRBJ1-3|TRBV7-9
CASSLERTGSGNTIYF
>TRBJ1-1|TRBV19
CASTPERRNTEAFF
>TRBJ2-2|TRBV5-4
CASSPAAGTGELFF
>TRBJ2-1|TRBV12-5
CASGPTDREPYNEQFF
>TRBJ2-5|TRBV6-5
CASMTGLAEETQYF
>TRBJ2-1|TRBV7-2
CASSLAHGQGAGNEQFF
>TRBJ1-1|TRBV15
CATRGNGGTEAFF
>TRBJ2-7|TRBV29-1
CSVEDSMHSYEQYF
>TRBJ1-2|TRBV7-9
CASRRGFYGYTF
>TRBJ2-3|TRBV27
CASSRAGARLQYF
>TRBJ2-3|TRBV7-2
CASSRNRASTDTQYF
>TRBJ2-5|TRBV12-5
CASGLVSGNETQYF
>TRBJ2-3|TRBV2
CASSDLLLAGRRADTQYF
>TRBJ2-2|TRBV15
CATSRVGHLNTGELFF
>TRBJ2-7|TRBV11-2
CASSLAPGFSYEQYF